The clone carrying this T cell receptor beta chain was recorded many times. What it recognizes is unknown. These data belong to a study of T cells in Graves' hyperthyroidism and ophthalmopathy. Study-wide points: Classification by a 13 V-J model distinguished ophthalmopathy from stable hyperthyroidism. Blood samples included most of the expanded thyroid clonotypes exceeding 0.001.

Germline CDR1 and CDR2: MNHEY and SMNVEV (reference sequence). The trim removed 5 bases at V and 2 bases at J, leaving 9 bases unmatched. The CDR3 runs 17 residues. Diagnostic assessment was based on clinical symptoms, serum thyroxine and TRAb, thyroid ultrasound and orbital computed tomography. Amplification of TCR beta CDR3 regions used RNA as the template. First-round RT-PCR with HTBI primers amplified the TCR CDR3 region. In TCRdb, the multiplex PCR reads were re-called with MiXCR into one record per CDR3 protein. The data contain approximately 640,000 distinct CDR3 sequences, around 16% of them singletons.

This receptor was taken from a woman in her 30s with Graves' hyperthyroidism. The sample taken for sequencing was blood. The V call is TRBV27, the J call TRBJ2-1; 10 nucleotides align to TRBD2. The CDR3 loop reads CASSPRAGTSAYNEQFF. The DNA of the CDR3 is TGTGCCAGCAGTCCAAGGGCCGGGACTAGCGCCTACAATGAGCAGTTCTTC.